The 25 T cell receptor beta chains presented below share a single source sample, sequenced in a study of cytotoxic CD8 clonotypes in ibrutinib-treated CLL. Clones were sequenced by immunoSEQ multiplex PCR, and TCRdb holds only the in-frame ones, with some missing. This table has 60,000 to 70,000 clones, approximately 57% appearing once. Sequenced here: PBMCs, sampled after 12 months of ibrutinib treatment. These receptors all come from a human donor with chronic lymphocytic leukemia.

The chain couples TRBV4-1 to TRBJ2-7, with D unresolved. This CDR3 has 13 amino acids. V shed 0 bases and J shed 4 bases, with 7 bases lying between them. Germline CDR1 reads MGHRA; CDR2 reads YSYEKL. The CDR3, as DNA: TGCGCCAGCAGCCAAGATTACGGGTACGAGCAGTACTTC. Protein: CASSQDYGYEQYF.

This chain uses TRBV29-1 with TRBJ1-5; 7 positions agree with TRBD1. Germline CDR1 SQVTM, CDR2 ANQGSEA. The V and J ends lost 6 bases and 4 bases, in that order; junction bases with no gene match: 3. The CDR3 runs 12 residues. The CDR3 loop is CSVRQGNQPQHF. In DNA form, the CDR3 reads TGCAGCGTAAGACAGGGAAATCAGCCCCAGCATTTT.

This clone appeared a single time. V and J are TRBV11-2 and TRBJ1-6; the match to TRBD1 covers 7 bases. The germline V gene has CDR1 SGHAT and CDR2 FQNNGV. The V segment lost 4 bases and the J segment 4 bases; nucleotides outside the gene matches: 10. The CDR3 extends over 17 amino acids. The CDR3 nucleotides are TGTGCCAGCAGCTCGCGGGGGACAGCTACTTATAATTCACCCCTCCACTTT. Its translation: CASSSRGTATYNSPLHF.

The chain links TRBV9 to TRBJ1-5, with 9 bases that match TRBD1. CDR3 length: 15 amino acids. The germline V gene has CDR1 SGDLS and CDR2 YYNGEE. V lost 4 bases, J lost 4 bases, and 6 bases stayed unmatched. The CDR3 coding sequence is TGTGCCAGCAGCATAGATGGGACAGGGAATCAGCCCCAGCATTTT. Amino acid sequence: CASSIDGTGNQPQHF.

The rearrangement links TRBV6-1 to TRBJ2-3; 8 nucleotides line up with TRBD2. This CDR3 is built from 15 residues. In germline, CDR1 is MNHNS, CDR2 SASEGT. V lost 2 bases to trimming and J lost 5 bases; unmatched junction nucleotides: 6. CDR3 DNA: TGTGCCAGCAGTGAAAGGACCGGGACTAGAGATACGCAGTATTTT. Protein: CASSERTGTRDTQYF.

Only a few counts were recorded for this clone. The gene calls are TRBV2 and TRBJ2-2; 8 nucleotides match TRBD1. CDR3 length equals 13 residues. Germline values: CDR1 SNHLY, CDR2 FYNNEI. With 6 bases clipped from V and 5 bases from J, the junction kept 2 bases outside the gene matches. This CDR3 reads CASSRQGTGELFF. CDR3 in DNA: TGTGCCAGCAGCCGACAGGGGACCGGGGAGCTGTTTTTT.

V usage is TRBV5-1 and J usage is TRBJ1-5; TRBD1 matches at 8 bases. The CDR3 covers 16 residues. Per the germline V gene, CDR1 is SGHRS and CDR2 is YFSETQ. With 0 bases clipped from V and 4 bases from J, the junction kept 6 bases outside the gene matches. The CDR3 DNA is TGCGCCAGCAGCTTGGCCCCAGGGGGCGGGAATCAGCCCCAGCATTTT. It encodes CASSLAPGGGNQPQHF.

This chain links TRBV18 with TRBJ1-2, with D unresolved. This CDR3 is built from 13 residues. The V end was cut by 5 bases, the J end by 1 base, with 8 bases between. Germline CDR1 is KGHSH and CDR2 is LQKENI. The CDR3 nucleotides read TGTGCCAGCTCAGAGACGGTTAACTATGGCTACACCTTC. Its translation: CASSETVNYGYTF.

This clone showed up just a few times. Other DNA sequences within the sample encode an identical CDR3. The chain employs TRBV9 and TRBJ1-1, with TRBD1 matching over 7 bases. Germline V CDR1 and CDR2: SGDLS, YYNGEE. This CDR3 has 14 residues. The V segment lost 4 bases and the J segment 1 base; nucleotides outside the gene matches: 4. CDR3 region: CASSPRQGNTEAFF. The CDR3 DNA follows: TGTGCCAGCAGCCCCCGACAGGGGAACACTGAAGCTTTCTTT. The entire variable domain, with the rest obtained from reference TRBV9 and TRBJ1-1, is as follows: DSGVTQTPKHLITATGQRVTLRCSPRSGDLSVYWYQQSLDQGLQFLIQYYNGEERAKGNILERFSAQQFPDLHSELNLSSLELGDSALYFCASSPRQGNTEAFFGQGTRLTVV.

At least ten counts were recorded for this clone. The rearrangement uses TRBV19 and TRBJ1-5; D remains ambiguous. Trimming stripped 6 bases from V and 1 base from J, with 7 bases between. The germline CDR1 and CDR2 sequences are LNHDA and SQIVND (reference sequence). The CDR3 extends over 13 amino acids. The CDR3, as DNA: TGTGCCAGTAGGCGGCGGAGCAATCAGCCCCAGCATTTT. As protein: CASRRRSNQPQHF.

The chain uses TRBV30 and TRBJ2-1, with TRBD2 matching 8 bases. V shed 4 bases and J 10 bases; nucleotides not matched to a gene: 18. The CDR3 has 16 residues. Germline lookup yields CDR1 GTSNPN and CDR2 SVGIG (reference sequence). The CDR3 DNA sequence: TGTGCCTGGAACAGAGACCCTAGCGGGTTCAGGAAGGAGCAGTTCTTC. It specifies CAWNRDPSGFRKEQFF.

The CDR3 here is CASTKLQRWRDTEAFF. In nucleotides, the CDR3 is TGTGCCAGTACCAAACTCCAGAGGTGGCGCGACACTGAAGCTTTCTTT. The chain has TRBV19 and TRBJ1-1; D not resolved. Germline-derived CDR1 and CDR2 are LNHDA and SQIVND (reference sequence). Trimming shortened V by 7 bases and J by 3 bases, and 21 bases separated the two germline ends. This CDR3 comprises 16 residues.

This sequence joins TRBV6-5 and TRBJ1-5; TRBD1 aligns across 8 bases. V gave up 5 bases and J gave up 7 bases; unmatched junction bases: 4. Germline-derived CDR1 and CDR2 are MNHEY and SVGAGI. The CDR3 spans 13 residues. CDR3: CASSQGATQPQHF. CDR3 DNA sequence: TGTGCCAGCAGTCAGGGGGCGACCCAGCCCCAGCATTTT.

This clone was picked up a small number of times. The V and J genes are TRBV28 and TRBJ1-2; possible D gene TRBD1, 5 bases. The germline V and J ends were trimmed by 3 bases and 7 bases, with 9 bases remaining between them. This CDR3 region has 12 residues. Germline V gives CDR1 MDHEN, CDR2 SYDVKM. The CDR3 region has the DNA TGTGCCAGCAGTTTCCGAGGGGTTGGCTACACCTTC. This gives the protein CASSFRGVGYTF.

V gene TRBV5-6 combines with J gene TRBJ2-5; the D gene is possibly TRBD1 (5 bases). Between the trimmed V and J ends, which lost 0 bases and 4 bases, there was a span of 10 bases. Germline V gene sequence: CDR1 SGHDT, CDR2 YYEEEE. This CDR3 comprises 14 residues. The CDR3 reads CASSLVRVRETQYF. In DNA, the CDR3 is TGTGCCAGCAGCTTGGTCAGGGTACGAGAGACCCAGTACTTC.

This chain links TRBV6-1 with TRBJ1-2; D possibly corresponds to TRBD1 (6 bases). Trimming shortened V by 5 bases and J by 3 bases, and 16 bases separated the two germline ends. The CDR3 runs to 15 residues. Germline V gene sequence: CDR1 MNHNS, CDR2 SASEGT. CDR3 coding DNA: TGTGCCAGCAGTCGGGCGACAGGCGACGACTATGGCTACACCTTC. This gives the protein CASSRATGDDYGYTF.

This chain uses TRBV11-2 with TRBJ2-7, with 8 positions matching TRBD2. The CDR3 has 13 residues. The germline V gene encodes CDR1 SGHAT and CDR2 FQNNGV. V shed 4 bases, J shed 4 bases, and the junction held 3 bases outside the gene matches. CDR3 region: CASSWTSTYEQYF. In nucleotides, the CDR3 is TGTGCCAGCAGCTGGACTAGCACATACGAGCAGTACTTC.

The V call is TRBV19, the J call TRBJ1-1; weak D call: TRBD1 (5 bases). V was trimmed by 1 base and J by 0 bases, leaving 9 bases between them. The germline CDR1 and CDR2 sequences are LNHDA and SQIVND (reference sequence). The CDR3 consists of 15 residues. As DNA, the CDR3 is TGTGCCAGTAGTATAGGCAGGGCGTTGAACACTGAAGCTTTCTTT. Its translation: CASSIGRALNTEAFF.

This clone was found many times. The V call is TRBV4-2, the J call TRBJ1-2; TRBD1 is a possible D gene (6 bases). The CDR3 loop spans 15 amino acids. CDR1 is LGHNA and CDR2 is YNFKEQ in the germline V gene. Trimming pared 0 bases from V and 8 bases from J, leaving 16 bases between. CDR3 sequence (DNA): TGTGCCAGCAGCCAAGATGTTGCAGGGGTGAGCGGCTACACCTTC. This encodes CASSQDVAGVSGYTF.

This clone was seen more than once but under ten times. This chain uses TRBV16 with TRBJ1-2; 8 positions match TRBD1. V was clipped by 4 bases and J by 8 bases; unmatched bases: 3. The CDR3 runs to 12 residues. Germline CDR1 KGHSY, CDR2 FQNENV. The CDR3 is CASSPGGKGYTF. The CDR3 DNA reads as TGTGCCAGCAGCCCAGGGGGCAAAGGCTACACCTTC.

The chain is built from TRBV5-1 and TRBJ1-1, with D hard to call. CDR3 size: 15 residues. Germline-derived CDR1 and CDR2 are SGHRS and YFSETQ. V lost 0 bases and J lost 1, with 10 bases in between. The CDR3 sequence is CASSLGPARNTEAFF. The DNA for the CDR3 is TGCGCCAGCAGCTTGGGGCCAGCCCGGAACACTGAAGCTTTCTTT.

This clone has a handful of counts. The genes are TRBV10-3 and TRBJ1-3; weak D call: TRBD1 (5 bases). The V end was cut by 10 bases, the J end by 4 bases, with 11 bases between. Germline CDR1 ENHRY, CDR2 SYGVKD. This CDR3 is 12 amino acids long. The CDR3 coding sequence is TGTGCCACGTCAGGGTCGGGAAACACCATATATTTT. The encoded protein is CATSGSGNTIYF.

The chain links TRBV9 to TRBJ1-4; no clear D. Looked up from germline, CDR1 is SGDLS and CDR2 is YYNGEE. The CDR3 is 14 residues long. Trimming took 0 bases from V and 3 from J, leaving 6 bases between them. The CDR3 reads CASSVGVPNEKLFF. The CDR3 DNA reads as TGTGCCAGCAGCGTAGGGGTGCCTAATGAAAAACTGTTTTTT.

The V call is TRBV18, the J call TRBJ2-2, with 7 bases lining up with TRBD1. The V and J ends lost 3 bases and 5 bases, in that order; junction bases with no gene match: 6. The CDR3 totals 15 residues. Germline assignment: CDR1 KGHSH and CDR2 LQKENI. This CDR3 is CASSPRDSLTGELFF. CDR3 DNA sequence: TGTGCCAGCTCACCCAGGGACAGCCTGACCGGGGAGCTGTTTTTT.

The CDR3 sequence is CASSINSGGQGGKQPQHF. DNA for the CDR3: TGTGCCAGTAGTATCAATTCGGGTGGACAGGGGGGGAAGCAGCCCCAGCATTTT. The genes are TRBV19 and TRBJ1-5, with 10 bases identical to TRBD1. The CDR3 is 18 residues long. The J segment lost 7 bases and the V segment lost 3 bases, leaving 15 bases of the junction unmatched. Germline values: CDR1 LNHDA, CDR2 SQIVND (reference sequence). The full variable domain, with the rest looked up from reference TRBV19 and TRBJ1-5, is DGGITQSPKYLFRKEGQNVTLSCEQNLNHDAMYWYRQDPGQGLRLIYYSQIVNDFQKGDIAEGYSVSREKKESFPLTVTSAQKNPTAFYLCASSINSGGQGGKQPQHFGDGTRLSIL.